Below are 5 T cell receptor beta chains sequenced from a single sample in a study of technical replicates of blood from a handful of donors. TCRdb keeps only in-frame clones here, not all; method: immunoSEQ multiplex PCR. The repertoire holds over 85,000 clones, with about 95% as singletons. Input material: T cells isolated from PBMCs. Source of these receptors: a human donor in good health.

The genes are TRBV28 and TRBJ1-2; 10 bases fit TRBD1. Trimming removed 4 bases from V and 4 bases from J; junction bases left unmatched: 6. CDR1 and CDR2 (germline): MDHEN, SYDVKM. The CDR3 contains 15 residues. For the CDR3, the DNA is TGTGCCAGCAGTTCCGGGACAGGGGTGGGCTATGGCTACACCTTC. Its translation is CASSSGTGVGYGYTF.

The CDR3 region is CASRRLGTQYF. CDR3 nucleotide sequence: TGTGCCAGCAGGAGACTAGGTACCCAGTACTTC. The gene calls are TRBV6-1 and TRBJ2-5; TRBD2 is a possible D gene (6 bases). Germline CDR1 and CDR2: MNHNS and SASEGT. The CDR3 has 11 amino acids. The V end lost 6 bases, the J end lost 8 bases, and 10 bases lay between the germline ends.

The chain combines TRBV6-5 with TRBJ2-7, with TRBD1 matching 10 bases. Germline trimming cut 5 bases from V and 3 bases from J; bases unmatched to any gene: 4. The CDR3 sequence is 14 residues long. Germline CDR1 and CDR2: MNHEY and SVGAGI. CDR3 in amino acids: CASSPGQGSYEQYF. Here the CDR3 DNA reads TGTGCCAGCAGTCCGGGACAGGGGAGCTACGAGCAGTACTTC.

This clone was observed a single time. The CDR3 nucleotides are TGCGCCAGCAGCCAGGGAGGCTACGAGCAGTACTTC. Translated, it gives CASSQGGYEQYF. J is TRBJ2-7 and V is TRBV5-1; D is perhaps TRBD2 (6 bases). The CDR3 spans 12 residues. CDR1 SGHRS and CDR2 YFSETQ come from the germline V gene. V lost 4 bases to trimming and J lost 3 bases, with 8 bases between them.

The CDR3: CASSVAGGPYEQYF. In DNA, the CDR3 is TGTGCCAGCAGTGTAGCGGGAGGCCCTTACGAGCAGTACTTC. This sequence joins TRBV27 and TRBJ2-7; 10 bases are shared with TRBD2. The germline CDR1 and CDR2 sequences are MNHEY and SMNVEV (reference sequence). V trimming: 5 bases; J trimming: 4 bases; junction bases outside the gene matches: 5. The length of the CDR3 is 14 residues.